These T cell receptor beta chains were read from a single sample in a study of T cell responses to AZD1222 COVID-19 vaccine. Clones were sequenced by immunoSEQ multiplex PCR, and TCRdb holds only the in-frame ones, with some missing. The sample records about 130,000 clones, 90% being singletons. Sequenced material: peripheral blood, taken on day 0 of MenACWY control vaccination. These TCRs come from an adult in good health. CDR3s include the opening cysteine and the closing phenylalanine or tryptophan. Fields, in order: D gene, V gene, J gene, clone size, CDR3 DNA, CDR3 protein. D genes are given only for firm matches. Not all rows give a size; the values are once, few, many and, for expanded clones, a class.

NA	TRBV6-5	TRBJ1-2	once	TGTGCCAGCAGTTACTTCGGACACAGGGAGGAAGGCTACACCTTC	CASSYFGHREEGYTF
NA	TRBV5-8	TRBJ2-1	NA	TGTGCCAGCAGCGCCGGACTACCAACCTACAATGAGCAGTTCTTC	CASSAGLPTYNEQFF
TRBD1	TRBV7-6	TRBJ1-6	NA	TGTGCCAGCAGCTTAGGGACAGGTGTGGATTCACCCCTCCACTTT	CASSLGTGVDSPLHF
TRBD1	TRBV7-2	TRBJ1-1	NA	TGTGCCAGCAGTTTGGACAGGGCCACTGAAGCTTTCTTT	CASSLDRATEAFF
NA	TRBV18	TRBJ1-5	NA	TGTGCCAGCTCACTTAGCGCGTCAGGGGAGCAGCCCCAGCATTTT	CASSLSASGEQPQHF
NA	TRBV9	TRBJ2-5	few	TGTGCCAGCAGCGTAGAGGGATTGGCTTCAGAGACCCAGTACTTC	CASSVEGLASETQYF
TRBD2	TRBV4-3	TRBJ2-3	NA	TGCGCCAGCAGCCAAGATGCCTGGGGCAGCGGGGTGGGAGATACGCAGTATTTT	CASSQDAWGSGVGDTQYF
NA	TRBV7-2	TRBJ2-5	NA	TGTGCCAGCGGCGGCAGGGGAGGCGACCAGTACTTC	CASGGRGGDQYF
TRBD1	TRBV19	TRBJ1-2	NA	TGTGCCAGTAGTATCTCCCCGATCCGGGACAGGGGGATCAACTATGGCTACACCTTC	CASSISPIRDRGINYGYTF
NA	TRBV27	TRBJ2-5	NA	TGTGCCAGCAGTCCGACGAGATGGGGAGAGACCCAGTACTTC	CASSPTRWGETQYF
NA	TRBV29-1	TRBJ1-2	NA	TGCAGCGTTCGGACATGGGAAGGCTACACCTTC	CSVRTWEGYTF
NA	TRBV29-1	TRBJ2-3	NA	TGCAGCGTTGCCGCGACAGATACGCAGTATTTT	CSVAATDTQYF
TRBD1	TRBV6-2/TRBV6-3	TRBJ2-2	once	TGTGCCAGCAGTTACGAGGACAGGGCGAACGGGGAGCTGTTTTTT	CASSYEDRANGELFF
NA	TRBV9	TRBJ2-3	NA	TGTGCCAGCAGCGTAGGGGAAGATACGCAGTATTTT	CASSVGEDTQYF
NA	TRBV7-2	TRBJ1-6	NA	TGTGCCAGCAGCCCAGGGAGCTCCTATAATTCACCCCTCCACTTT	CASSPGSSYNSPLHF
NA	TRBV30	TRBJ2-1	NA	TGTGCCTGGAGTGTACTTACCTACAATGAGCAGTTCTTC	CAWSVLTYNEQFF
TRBD2	TRBV30	TRBJ2-1	once	TGTGCCTGGAGTGTAGGACTAGCGGGATCCGGGGGATGGGATGAGCAGTTCTTC	CAWSVGLAGSGGWDEQFF
TRBD1	TRBV5-5	TRBJ1-2	NA	TGTGCCAGCAGCATCCCGGGACAGGGCTACTATGGCTACACCTTC	CASSIPGQGYYGYTF
TRBD2	TRBV2	TRBJ2-1	NA	TGTGCCAGCAGGCAGTCTAGCGGGGGAATAAACAATGAGCAGTTCTTC	CASRQSSGGINNEQFF
NA	TRBV7-9	TRBJ1-1	once	TGTGCCAGCAGCCTCACAGGGAACACTGAAGCTTTCTTT	CASSLTGNTEAFF
TRBD1	TRBV2	TRBJ2-7	NA	TGTGCCAGCAGCGAAAGCGCGGGACAGGGGGTATACGAGCAGTACTTC	CASSESAGQGVYEQYF
NA	TRBV2	TRBJ2-2	once	TGTGCCAGCAGTGGACTCAGTTTAAACACCGGGGAGCTGTTTTTT	CASSGLSLNTGELFF
TRBD2	TRBV11-2	TRBJ2-5	NA	TGTGCCAGCAGCTTAGATAGAAGGACTAGCCAAGAGACCCAGTACTTC	CASSLDRRTSQETQYF
TRBD1	TRBV6-6	TRBJ1-6	NA	TGTGCCAGCCACTCGGGACAGGGCTCAACCCTCCACTTT	CASHSGQGSTLHF
TRBD1	TRBV5-5	TRBJ2-7	NA	TGTGCCAGCAGCTTGAGACAGGGCTACGAGCAGTACTTC	CASSLRQGYEQYF
TRBD1	TRBV27	TRBJ1-6	NA	TGTGCCAGCAGTTTACAGGGACAGAAGAATTCACCCCTCCACTTT	CASSLQGQKNSPLHF
NA	TRBV11-2	TRBJ2-7	NA	TGTGCCAGCAGCTTAGTGAGCAGTTCCTACGAGCAGTACTTC	CASSLVSSSYEQYF
NA	TRBV2	TRBJ1-5	NA	TGTGCCAGCAGTAGCCGGCCGCCCGCGACACAGCCCCAGCATTTT	CASSSRPPATQPQHF
TRBD1	TRBV28	TRBJ2-3	NA	TGTGCCAGCAGCACAACAGGGGGGAAGTTAGATACGCAGTATTTT	CASSTTGGKLDTQYF
NA	TRBV10-3	TRBJ2-5	NA	TGTGCCATCAGTGAGTGGGCGGAGACCCAGTACTTC	CAISEWAETQYF
TRBD1	TRBV27	TRBJ2-7	NA	TGTGCCAGCAGGGACAGGGTGGGTTACGAGCAGTACTTC	CASRDRVGYEQYF
NA	TRBV6-6	TRBJ2-7	NA	TGTGCCAGCAGTTTGAATCAGGGGCCCTACGAGCAGTACTTC	CASSLNQGPYEQYF
NA	TRBV7-9	TRBJ2-7	NA	TGTGCCAGCAGTCTAACAGGGACCTACGAGCAGTACTTC	CASSLTGTYEQYF
NA	TRBV5-1	TRBJ1-1	NA	TGCGCCAGCAGCTCGTGGACAGTCATGCGGGGCACTGAAGCTTTCTTT	CASSSWTVMRGTEAFF
NA	TRBV4-2	TRBJ2-5	NA	TGTGCCAGCAGCCAAGACAGACAAGAGACCCAGTACTTC	CASSQDRQETQYF
NA	TRBV4-1	TRBJ1-3	NA	TGCGCCAGCAGCCAAGGGTTTGGTGGAAACACCATATATTTT	CASSQGFGGNTIYF
NA	TRBV6-2/TRBV6-3	TRBJ1-1	once	TGTGCCAGCAGTTACGGTCTAGAAAAAGCTTTCTTT	CASSYGLEKAFF
NA	TRBV28	TRBJ1-2	once	TGTGCCAGCAGTACTCCACCCGGGGCCTACACCTTC	CASSTPPGAYTF
TRBD2	TRBV5-1	TRBJ2-1	NA	TGCGCCAGCAGCACAACCGGGACTAGTTCGTTCTTC	CASSTTGTSSFF
TRBD1	TRBV11-2	TRBJ2-2	NA	TGTGCCAGCAGCTCACCGGGACAGGTGAACACCGGGGAGCTGTTTTTT	CASSSPGQVNTGELFF